This TCR beta chain originates from a study of blood T cell repertoires in COVID-19. For the study at large: Acute and convalescent COVID-19 samples came from the United States, Italy and Spain.

The assay was immunoSEQ multiplex PCR, and TCRdb's table has in-frame clones only and misses some. The repertoire includes fewer than 250,000 clones, around 89% of them detected once, and over 12% sits in the top ten. The CDR3 extends over 17 amino acids. With 6 bases clipped from V and 0 bases from J, the junction kept 7 bases outside the gene matches. Germline lookup yields CDR1 SGHNT and CDR2 YYREEE (reference sequence). Material for sequencing was PBMCs or T cells enriched from blood (not recorded which). This sequence originates from a man in his thirties or forties who had been exposed to COVID-19. This chain links TRBV5-4 with TRBJ1-6, with TRBD1 matching over 9 bases. CDR3 loop: CASIDRQGGSYNSPLHF. CDR3 coding DNA: TGTGCCAGCATCGATAGACAGGGGGGCTCCTATAATTCACCCCTCCACTTT. The full variable domain, rest sourced from reference TRBV5-4 and TRBJ1-6, is ETGVTQSPTHLIKTRGQQVTLRCSSQSGHNTVSWYQQALGQGPQFIFQYYREEENGRGNFPPRFSGLQFPNYSSELNVNALELDDSALYLCASIDRQGGSYNSPLHFGNGTRLTVT.